This T cell receptor (beta chain) was sequenced in a study of graft-versus-host responses after intestinal transplantation. The wider study: Multivisceral, liver-intestinal, or isolated intestinal grafts were transplanted into recipients.

The CDR3 runs 16 residues. The V gene lost 0 bases and the J gene lost 5 bases, with 14 bases spanning the gap. Germline V gene sequence: CDR1 LNHNV, CDR2 YYDKDF (reference sequence). The study, taken as a whole, reports: GvH clones appeared in recipient marrow, some first in ileum or blood.

Concerning this clone itself: Its antigen is currently unknown.

Clones were sequenced by immunoSEQ multiplex PCR, and TCRdb holds only the in-frame ones, with some missing. Of fewer than 75,000 clones listed, roughly 90% were seen once; the top ten hold 1.5% to 2%. This TCR came from a human patient who received an intestinal transplant, so some T cells may come from the graft donor. The sequencing here drew on PBMCs, taken 26 days after transplant. V gene TRBV15 combines with J gene TRBJ2-1, with no clear D. CDR3 amino acids: CATSRDSLLSDNEQFF. The CDR3, as DNA: TGTGCCACCAGCAGAGATAGTTTACTTTCGGACAATGAGCAGTTCTTC.